This TCR beta chain was identified during a study of blood T cell repertoires in COVID-19. Study details: Collection of acute and convalescent COVID-19 samples took place in the United States, Italy and Spain. Sources were T cells, B-cell-depleted T cells, or PBMCs; the material itself was cDNA or gDNA.

Per the authors' pipeline: It was from reference gene primer amplification that nucleated cell counts were estimated. The table came from immunoSEQ multiplex PCR; TCRdb's copy has only in-frame clones and leaves some out. V and J calls and clone size are as listed in that table; D and trimming were resolved from the DNA. The sample has 190,000 or so clones, around 87% seen once. CDR3 length equals 14 residues. The ends were cut back, 8 bases at V and 5 bases at J, with 18 bases in the middle. CDR1 LGHDT and CDR2 YNNKEL come from the germline V gene (reference sequence). The chain employs TRBV3-1 (or the pseudogene TRBV3-2) and TRBJ2-5, with D possibly being TRBD2 (5 bases). Source material: peripheral blood. The source of this sequence is a man aged 40-55 years with active or convalescent COVID-19. The CDR3 region has the DNA TGTGCCAGCTCCGGGATCTACGGGCGGGAGACCCAGTACTTC. Translated: CASSGIYGRETQYF.